A selection of T cell receptor beta chains follows, all from one sample in a study of Graves' ophthalmopathy and Graves' hyperthyroidism. TCRdb processed the multiplex PCR reads anew with MiXCR; each CDR3 protein has one entry. This table has approximately 480,000 distinct CDR3 sequences, under 15% appearing once. Material: blood. Receptors were obtained from a woman aged 25-40 years with Graves' ophthalmopathy. The CDR3 runs from the conserved cysteine through the conserved F or W. D genes are given only for firm matches. Size tells how often a clone was seen (once, few, many) or the class of an expanded clone, and some rows leave it out.

D: -
J: TRBJ1-1
size: many
V: TRBV6-1
DNA: TGTGCCAGCAGTGCCCACCGCGCGGGACAGAACACTGAAGCTTTCTTT
CDR3: CASSAHRAGQNTEAFF

D: TRBD2
J: TRBJ2-7
size: many
V: TRBV6-5
DNA: TGTGCCAGCAGTTACTCGTTTAGCGGGAGACAGTACGAGCAGTACTTC
CDR3: CASSYSFSGRQYEQYF

D: -
J: TRBJ1-1
size: many
V: TRBV28
DNA: TGTGCCAGCAGTCTGACTTGGCAGGGGAACACTGAAGCTTTCTTT
CDR3: CASSLTWQGNTEAFF

D: TRBD1
J: TRBJ2-7
size: -
V: TRBV4-1
DNA: TGCGCCAGCAGCCAAGGGCGTGGGCAGGGGGCCGTGCGGGAGCAGTACTTC
CDR3: CASSQGRGQGAVREQYF

D: TRBD1
J: TRBJ2-5
size: many
V: TRBV11-1
DNA: TGTGCCAGCAGCCGATCTAGGGGGCTGCTAGGGGAGACCCAGTACTTC
CDR3: CASSRSRGLLGETQYF

D: -
J: TRBJ2-7
size: few
V: TRBV6-2/TRBV6-3
DNA: TGTGCCAGCAGTTACATGGGGGACTACGAGCAGTACTTC
CDR3: CASSYMGDYEQYF

D: TRBD2
J: TRBJ2-7
size: many
V: TRBV20-1
DNA: TGCAGTGCTCTCGTATTCGTTCCGGGACTAGCTGAAAACGAGCAGTACTTC
CDR3: CSALVFVPGLAENEQYF

D: -
J: TRBJ2-7
size: -
V: TRBV27
DNA: TGTGCCAGCAGCAAAGGTGTTAGCTCCTACGAGCAGTACTTC
CDR3: CASSKGVSSYEQYF

D: -
J: TRBJ1-2
size: many
V: TRBV6-5
DNA: TGTGCCAGCAGTTACTCGCCAAGGCAGGGGCATGGCTACACCTTC
CDR3: CASSYSPRQGHGYTF

D: -
J: TRBJ2-5
size: many
V: TRBV6-1
DNA: TGTGCCAGCAGTGAAGCAGCGGAGACCCAGTACTTC
CDR3: CASSEAAETQYF

D: TRBD2
J: TRBJ2-2
size: -
V: TRBV11-2
DNA: TGTGCCAGCAGCCATCTGCTAGCGGGGCGCTTTTACACCGGGGAGCTGTTTTTT
CDR3: CASSHLLAGRFYTGELFF

D: -
J: TRBJ1-3
size: many
V: TRBV6-2/TRBV6-3
DNA: TGTGCCAGCAGTTACTCGATTTTTGCACAAGCGTCTGGAAACACCATATATTTT
CDR3: CASSYSIFAQASGNTIYF

D: TRBD1
J: TRBJ1-2
size: many
V: TRBV6-1
DNA: TGTGCCAGCAGGGACAGGGAGGGCTATCATGGCTACACCTTC
CDR3: CASRDREGYHGYTF

D: -
J: TRBJ2-2
size: many
V: TRBV25-1
DNA: TGTGCCAGCACCAGGGGCACCGGGGAGCTGTTTTTT
CDR3: CASTRGTGELFF

D: -
J: TRBJ2-7
size: many
V: TRBV29-1
DNA: TGCAGCGTTGAAGGCTCAAGGGACGGCCTTACCTACGAGCAGTACTTC
CDR3: CSVEGSRDGLTYEQYF

D: -
J: TRBJ2-7
size: many
V: TRBV7-9
DNA: TGTGCCAGCCGAACCGGGGAGCCCGAGCAGTACTTC
CDR3: CASRTGEPEQYF

D: TRBD2
J: TRBJ2-2
size: few
V: TRBV20-1
DNA: TGCAGTGCCAAGAGCGGGGGGCTCACCGGGGAGCTGTTTTTT
CDR3: CSAKSGGLTGELFF

D: TRBD1
J: TRBJ1-5
size: many
V: TRBV2
DNA: TGTGTCAGCAGTGAGGGACAGCCGAATCAGCCCCAGCATTTT
CDR3: CVSSEGQPNQPQHF

D: TRBD1
J: TRBJ1-5
size: many
V: TRBV6-1
DNA: TGTGCCAGCAGGGATAGACAGGGCAAGGGGCAGCCCCAGCATTTT
CDR3: CASRDRQGKGQPQHF

D: TRBD1
J: TRBJ2-7
size: few
V: TRBV5-1
DNA: TGCGCCAGCATCACCGGGACAGGGGTCCACGAGCAGTACTTC
CDR3: CASITGTGVHEQYF

D: -
J: TRBJ1-2
size: many
V: TRBV12-3/TRBV12-4
DNA: TGTGCCAGCAGTTTAGTCTGGTCAGGGACCTATGGCTACACCTTC
CDR3: CASSLVWSGTYGYTF

D: TRBD1
J: TRBJ2-2
size: many
V: TRBV6-1
DNA: TGTGCCAGCAGTGAATTTGGACAGGGGAACACCGGGGAGCTGTTTTTT
CDR3: CASSEFGQGNTGELFF

D: -
J: TRBJ1-3
size: many
V: TRBV12-3/TRBV12-4
DNA: TGTGCCAGCAGTCTAAACCGGGGCAGGGCGGCTGGAAACACCATATATTTT
CDR3: CASSLNRGRAAGNTIYF

D: -
J: TRBJ1-1
size: many
V: TRBV12-3/TRBV12-4
DNA: TGTGCCAGCACTGGGGCCGTTGAAGCTTTCTTT
CDR3: CASTGAVEAFF

D: -
J: TRBJ2-7
size: many
V: TRBV30
DNA: TGTGCCTGGAGTGTCAGGGTAGGCGAGCAGTACTTC
CDR3: CAWSVRVGEQYF

D: -
J: TRBJ1-2
size: many
V: TRBV4-1
DNA: TGCGCCAGCAGCCAAGAGCTATGGGCCCTTCACGATGGCTACACCTTC
CDR3: CASSQELWALHDGYTF